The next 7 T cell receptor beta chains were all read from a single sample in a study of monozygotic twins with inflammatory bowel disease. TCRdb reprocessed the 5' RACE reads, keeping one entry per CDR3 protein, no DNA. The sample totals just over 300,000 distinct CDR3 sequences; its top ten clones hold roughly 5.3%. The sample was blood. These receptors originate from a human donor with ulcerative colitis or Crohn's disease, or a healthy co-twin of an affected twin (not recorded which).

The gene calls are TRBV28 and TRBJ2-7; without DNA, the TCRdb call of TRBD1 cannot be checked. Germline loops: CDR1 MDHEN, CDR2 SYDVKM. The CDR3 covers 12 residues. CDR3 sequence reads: CATAEGAHEQYF.

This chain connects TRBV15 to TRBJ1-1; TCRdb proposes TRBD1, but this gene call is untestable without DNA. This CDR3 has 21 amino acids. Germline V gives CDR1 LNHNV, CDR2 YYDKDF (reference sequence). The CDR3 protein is CATSRDLYRTGLPRGSAEAFF.

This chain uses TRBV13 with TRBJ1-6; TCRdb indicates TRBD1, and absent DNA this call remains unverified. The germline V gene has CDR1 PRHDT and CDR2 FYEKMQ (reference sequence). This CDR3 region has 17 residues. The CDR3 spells CASSSHPQAASNSPLHF. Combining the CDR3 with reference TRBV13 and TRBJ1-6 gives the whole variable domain AAGVIQSPRHLIKEKRETATLKCYPIPRHDTVYWYQQGPGQDPQFLISFYEKMQSDKGSIPDRFSAQQFSDYHSELNMSSLELGDSALYFCASSSHPQAASNSPLHFGNGTRLTVT.

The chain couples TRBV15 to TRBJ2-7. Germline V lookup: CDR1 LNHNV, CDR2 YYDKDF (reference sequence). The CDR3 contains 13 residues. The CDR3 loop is CATSRDLLNVQYF.

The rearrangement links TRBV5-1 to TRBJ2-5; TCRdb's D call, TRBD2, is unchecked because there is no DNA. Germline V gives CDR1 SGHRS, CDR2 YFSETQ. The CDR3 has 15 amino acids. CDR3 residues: CASSLAPSPSETQYF.

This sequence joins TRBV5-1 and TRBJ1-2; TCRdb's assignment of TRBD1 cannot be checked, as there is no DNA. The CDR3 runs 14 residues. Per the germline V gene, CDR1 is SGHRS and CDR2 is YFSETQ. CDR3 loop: CASSFDRGGDGYTF.

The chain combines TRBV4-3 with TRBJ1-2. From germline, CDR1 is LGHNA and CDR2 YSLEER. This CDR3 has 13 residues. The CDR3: CASSQDEVGGYTF.